The clone carrying this T cell receptor (beta chain) was seen many times. TCR cDNA molecules each had a unique molecular identifier. TCRdb reanalysed the 5' RACE reads using MiXCR and keeps one entry per CDR3 protein. The sample lists tens of thousands of distinct CDR3 sequences; around 12% were seen once. The data are from a study of spatial heterogeneity in lung cancer. Study details: Beta-chain sequences consistently outnumbered alpha-chain sequences in detection. Within raw reads, each unique TCR and UMI combination appeared on average more than ten times.

Germline V CDR1 and CDR2: SQVTM, ANQGSEA. CDR3 length: 13 residues. V was clipped by 5 bases and J by 6 bases, with 16 bases between them. The time point here: sample taken at primary tumor resection. Without sorting, whole RNA was sequenced from tumor, nontumor lung or frozen PBMC. The donor population consisted of over 55 patients with untreated, early-stage non-small cell lung cancer. This rearrangement joins TRBV29-1 to TRBJ1-1; maybe TRBD1 (5 bases). Sequencing used PBMCs, obtained at surgery. The sequence derives from a male donor with early-stage non-small cell lung cancer. The CDR3 sequence is CSVSDSIIPEAFF. The CDR3, as DNA: TGCAGCGTTTCTGACAGCATTATCCCTGAAGCTTTCTTT.